This is a list of T cell receptor beta chains from one sample in a study of regulatory dendritic cells for organ transplantation. The data were produced by immunoSEQ multiplex PCR, yet TCRdb's version contains in-frame clones alone and is incomplete. The table lists about 11,000 clones, about 75% of them singletons. No cognate antigen is known for these TCRs. Sequencing used memory CD4+ T cells from blood cultured with regulatory dendritic cells. Every receptor here comes from a human donor in good health. The CDR3 runs from the conserved cysteine through the conserved F or W. D genes are given only for firm matches. Clone size is stated in some rows and not others, as once, few, many or a class when expanded.

V gene: TRBV7-2; J gene: TRBJ2-5; D gene: -; clone size: once; CDR3 protein: CASTPSRQETQYF; CDR3 DNA: TGTGCCAGCACCCCAAGCAGGCAAGAGACCCAGTACTTC
V gene: TRBV7-9; J gene: TRBJ2-1; D gene: TRBD1; clone size: -; CDR3 protein: CASSLAWTGGYNEQFF; CDR3 DNA: TGTGCCAGCAGCTTAGCGTGGACAGGGGGGTACAATGAGCAGTTCTTC
V gene: TRBV5-4; J gene: TRBJ2-3; D gene: -; clone size: -; CDR3 protein: CASSLAVASAEDTQYF; CDR3 DNA: TGTGCCAGCAGCTTGGCCGTGGCTAGCGCGGAAGATACGCAGTATTTT
V gene: TRBV18; J gene: TRBJ1-6; D gene: -; clone size: few; CDR3 protein: CASSPFRNSPLHF; CDR3 DNA: TGTGCCAGCTCACCATTCAGGAATTCACCCCTCCACTTT
V gene: TRBV5-1; J gene: TRBJ2-2; D gene: TRBD1; clone size: -; CDR3 protein: CASSTGQGSTGELFF; CDR3 DNA: TGCGCCAGCAGCACGGGACAGGGGAGCACCGGGGAGCTGTTTTTT
V gene: TRBV11-3; J gene: TRBJ2-5; D gene: -; clone size: -; CDR3 protein: CASTQVRGETQYF; CDR3 DNA: TGTGCCAGCACCCAAGTTAGGGGAGAGACCCAGTACTTC
V gene: TRBV13; J gene: TRBJ2-5; D gene: TRBD1; clone size: -; CDR3 protein: CASSLGGQGVGETQYF; CDR3 DNA: TGTGCCAGCAGCTTAGGAGGACAGGGGGTAGGGGAGACCCAGTACTTC
V gene: TRBV5-6; J gene: TRBJ1-5; D gene: TRBD1; clone size: -; CDR3 protein: CASSFGPGQLNQPQHF; CDR3 DNA: TGTGCCAGCAGCTTTGGTCCGGGACAGTTGAATCAGCCCCAGCATTTT
V gene: TRBV19; J gene: TRBJ2-3; D gene: -; clone size: -; CDR3 protein: CASSSTSSDTQYF; CDR3 DNA: TGTGCCAGTAGTAGTACTAGCTCAGATACGCAGTATTTT
V gene: TRBV6-6; J gene: TRBJ1-5; D gene: TRBD1; clone size: -; CDR3 protein: CASSYQGQQGQPQHF; CDR3 DNA: TGTGCCAGCAGTTACCAGGGACAGCAAGGTCAGCCCCAGCATTTT